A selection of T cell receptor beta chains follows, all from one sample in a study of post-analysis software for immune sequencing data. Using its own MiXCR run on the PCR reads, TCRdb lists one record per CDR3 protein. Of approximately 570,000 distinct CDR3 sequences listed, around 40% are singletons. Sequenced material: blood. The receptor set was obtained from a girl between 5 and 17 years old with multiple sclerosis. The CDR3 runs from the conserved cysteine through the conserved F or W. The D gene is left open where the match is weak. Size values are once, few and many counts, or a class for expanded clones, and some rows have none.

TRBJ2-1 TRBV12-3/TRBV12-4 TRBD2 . TGTGCCAGCAGTTCCCGACTAGCGGGAGCGAACAATGAGCAGTTCTTC CASSSRLAGANNEQFF
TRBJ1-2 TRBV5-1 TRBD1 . TGCGCCAGCAGCCTATCTACAGGGGAAAGTGGCTACACCTTC CASSLSTGESGYTF
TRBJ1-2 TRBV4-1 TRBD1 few TGCGCCAGCAGCTTACTAGAGAGGGCGGGACAGGGTTCAGCTGGCTACACCTTC CASSLLERAGQGSAGYTF
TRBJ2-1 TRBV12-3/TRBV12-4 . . TGTGCCAGCAGCGCGGGGGCCTACAATAAGCAGTTCTTC CASSAGAYNKQFF
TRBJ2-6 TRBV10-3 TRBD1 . TGTGCCATCACTCAGGGGGCTGGGGCCAACGTCCTGACTTTC CAITQGAGANVLTF
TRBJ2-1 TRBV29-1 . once TGCAGCGTGGGGGGGGCAGTATACAATGAGCAGTTCTTC CSVGGAVYNEQFF
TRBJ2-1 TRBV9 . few TGTGCCAGCAGCGTAGCCGGGCCCTCCTACAATGAGCAGTTCTTC CASSVAGPSYNEQFF
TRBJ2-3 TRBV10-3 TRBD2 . TGTGCCATCTGGGATAGCGGGGGATCAAATACGCAGTATTTT CAIWDSGGSNTQYF
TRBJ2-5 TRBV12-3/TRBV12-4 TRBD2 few TGTGCCAGCAGTTTATTAGCGGGAAGTGAGACCCAGTACTTC CASSLLAGSETQYF
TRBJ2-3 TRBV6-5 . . TGTGCCAGCAATGGGGGGCTCACAGATACGCAGTATTTT CASNGGLTDTQYF
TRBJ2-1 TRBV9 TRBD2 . TGTGCCAGCAGCGTAGTCGGTAGCGGGGGCTACAATGAGCAGTTCTTC CASSVVGSGGYNEQFF
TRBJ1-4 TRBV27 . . TGTGCCAGCAGTTTAGGAGGGGGGAAACTGTTTTTT CASSLGGGKLFF
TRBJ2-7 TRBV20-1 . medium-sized TGCAGTGCTAGAGATAGAGAGTACGAGCAGTACTTC CSARDREYEQYF
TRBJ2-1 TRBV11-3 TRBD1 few TGTGCCAGCAGCTTAGATGAAACAGGGGCTACCTACAATGAGCAGTTCTTC CASSLDETGATYNEQFF
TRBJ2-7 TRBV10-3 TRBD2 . TGTGCCATCAGTGACCCCGGGACTAGCGGGTTCGAGCAGTACTTC CAISDPGTSGFEQYF
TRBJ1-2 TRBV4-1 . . TGCGCCAGCAGCCAAGGTGGGCAACAGGGAAGAGGGCGAGGCTACACCTTC CASSQGGQQGRGRGYTF
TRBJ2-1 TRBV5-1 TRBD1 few TGCGCCAGCAGCCCTACGGGACAGGGGGAGTTCTTC CASSPTGQGEFF
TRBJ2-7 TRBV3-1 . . TGTGCCAGCAGCTTAACTTCCGGGGCCCAAAGCTCCTACGAGCAGTACTTC CASSLTSGAQSSYEQYF
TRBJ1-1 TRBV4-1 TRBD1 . TGCGCCAGCAGCCAAGAGACAGGGCGGGGGGCTGAAGCTTTCTTT CASSQETGRGAEAFF
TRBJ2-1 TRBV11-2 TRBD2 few TGTGCCAGCGTCATTAGGGCTAGCGGGAGCCACAATGAGCAGTTCTTC CASVIRASGSHNEQFF
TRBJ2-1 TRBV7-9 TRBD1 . TGTGCCAGCAGCTTAGCGCAGACAGGGGATGAGCAGTTCTTC CASSLAQTGDEQFF
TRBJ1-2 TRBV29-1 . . TGCAGCGCTGACCTGAGGGACTCTAACTATGGCTACACCTTC CSADLRDSNYGYTF
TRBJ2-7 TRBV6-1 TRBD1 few TGTGCCAGCATCAGGGGGCAAGGGAACGAGCAGTACTTC CASIRGQGNEQYF
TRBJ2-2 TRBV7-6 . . TGTGCCAGCAGCTTAGGGAACACCGGGGAGCTGTTTTTT CASSLGNTGELFF
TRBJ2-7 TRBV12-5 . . TGTGCTAGTGGTTTGGTACTACCCCCACACTACGAGCAGTACTTC CASGLVLPPHYEQYF
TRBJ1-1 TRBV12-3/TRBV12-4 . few TGTGCCAGCAGTTTTGGGAGGAACACTGAAGCTTTCTTT CASSFGRNTEAFF
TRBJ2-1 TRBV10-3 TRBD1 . TGTGCCATCAGTCAGACAGGGTCCTACAATGAGCAGTTCTTC CAISQTGSYNEQFF
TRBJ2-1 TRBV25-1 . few TGTGCCAGCAGTGAACCCACTAACAATGAGCAGTTCTTC CASSEPTNNEQFF
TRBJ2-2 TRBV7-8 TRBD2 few TGTGCCAGCACTAAAGAGGCGGGACTATTCACCGGGGAGCTGTTTTTT CASTKEAGLFTGELFF
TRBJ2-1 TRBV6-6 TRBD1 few TGTGCCAGCAGTTATTGGGACAGGGACGGTGAGCAGTTCTTC CASSYWDRDGEQFF
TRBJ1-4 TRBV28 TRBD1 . TGTGCCAGCAGTTTTTCGGACAGGCCTAATGAAAAACTGTTTTTT CASSFSDRPNEKLFF
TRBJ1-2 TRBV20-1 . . TGCAGTGCTCGCGACCGGGGTAACTATGGCTACACCTTC CSARDRGNYGYTF
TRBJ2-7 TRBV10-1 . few TGCGCCAGCAGTGAGTCTCCAATTTCCGAGCAGTACTTC CASSESPISEQYF
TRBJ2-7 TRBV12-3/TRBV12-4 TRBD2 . TGTGCCAGCAGTCCCAGACTAGCGGCAGACTACGAGCAGTACTTC CASSPRLAADYEQYF
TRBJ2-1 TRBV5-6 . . TGTGCCAGCAGCCTGTTGCTTCGTCTTGGGAATGAGCAGTTCTTC CASSLLLRLGNEQFF
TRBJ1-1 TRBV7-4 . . TGTGCCAGCAGCGTTCGGATGAACACTGAAGCTTTCTTT CASSVRMNTEAFF
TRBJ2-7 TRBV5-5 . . TGTGTCAGCAGCTCTAGGCAGGGAGAGACCTACGAGCAGTACTTC CVSSSRQGETYEQYF
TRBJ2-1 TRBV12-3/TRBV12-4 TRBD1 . TGTGCCAGCAGTATACAGGGGCCCTACAATGAGCAGTTCTTC CASSIQGPYNEQFF
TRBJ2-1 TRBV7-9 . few TGTGCCAGCAGGGGGACGCCCAGTCTGACCTACAATGAGCAGTTCTTC CASRGTPSLTYNEQFF
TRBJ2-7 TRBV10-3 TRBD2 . TGTGCCATCAGTGGGAGGACTAGCGGGAAGAGAGACGAGCAGTACTTC CAISGRTSGKRDEQYF
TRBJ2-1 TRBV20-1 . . TGCAGTGCTAGAGGAAGTAGAAATCACAATGAGCAGTTCTTC CSARGSRNHNEQFF
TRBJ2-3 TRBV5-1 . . TGCGCCAGCAGGTTGCAGGGGATTGGAAGCACAGATACGCAGTATTTT CASRLQGIGSTDTQYF
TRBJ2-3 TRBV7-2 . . TGTGCCAGCAGGCCGGGGGCCCTACTTAGCACAGATACGCAGTATTTT CASRPGALLSTDTQYF
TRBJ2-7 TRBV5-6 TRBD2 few TGTGCCAGCAGCCCACCATGGGGAGGGGAAAGGAACGAGCAGTACTTC CASSPPWGGERNEQYF
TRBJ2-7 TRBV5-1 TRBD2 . TGCGCCAGCAGCTACACAGCGGGAGGAACCTACGAGCAGTACTTC CASSYTAGGTYEQYF
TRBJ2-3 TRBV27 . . TGTGCCAGCAGTTATCAAGGGGGAGATACGCAGTATTTT CASSYQGGDTQYF